These T cell receptor beta chains were read from a single sample in a study of T cells in Graves' hyperthyroidism and ophthalmopathy. A single record per CDR3 protein comes from TCRdb applying MiXCR to the multiplex PCR reads. The sample contains roughly 700,000 distinct CDR3 sequences, around 15% of which appear only once. Sequenced material: blood. The receptors were gathered from a woman between 18 and 30 years old with Graves' hyperthyroidism. Both conserved end residues are part of each CDR3. The D gene is left open where the match is weak. Clone size is stated in some rows and not others, as once, few, many or a class when expanded.

clone_size: many
v_call: TRBV28
d_call: TRBD1
j_call: TRBJ2-2
cdr3_aa: CASSRIQGFPGELFF
cdr3_nt: TGTGCCAGCAGTCGGATACAGGGGTTTCCCGGGGAGCTGTTTTTT

clone_size: -
v_call: TRBV28
d_call: -
j_call: TRBJ2-2
cdr3_aa: CAGRPTWGPNTGELFF
cdr3_nt: TGTGCCGGCAGACCGACCTGGGGGCCGAACACCGGGGAGCTGTTTTTT

clone_size: -
v_call: TRBV7-8
d_call: -
j_call: TRBJ1-2
cdr3_aa: CASSLARHIGVDGYTF
cdr3_nt: TGTGCCAGCAGCTTAGCGCGGCACATAGGGGTGGATGGCTACACCTTC

clone_size: many
v_call: TRBV7-2
d_call: TRBD2
j_call: TRBJ2-3
cdr3_aa: CASSSWTSEGTQYF
cdr3_nt: TGTGCCAGCAGCTCCTGGACTAGCGAGGGTACGCAGTATTTT

clone_size: many
v_call: TRBV6-1
d_call: TRBD1
j_call: TRBJ1-1
cdr3_aa: CAFGTGKNTEAFF
cdr3_nt: TGTGCCTTCGGGACAGGGAAAAACACTGAAGCTTTCTTT

clone_size: many
v_call: TRBV20-1
d_call: -
j_call: TRBJ2-4
cdr3_aa: CSASLGLPKNIQYF
cdr3_nt: TGCAGTGCTAGCTTGGGACTTCCCAAAAACATTCAGTACTTC

clone_size: -
v_call: TRBV29-1
d_call: -
j_call: TRBJ2-7
cdr3_aa: CSVERRGHSNSYEQYF
cdr3_nt: TGCAGCGTTGAAAGAAGGGGACACTCAAACTCCTACGAGCAGTACTTC

clone_size: many
v_call: TRBV12-3/TRBV12-4
d_call: -
j_call: TRBJ2-7
cdr3_aa: CASSFGETYEQYF
cdr3_nt: TGTGCCAGCAGTTTCGGAGAAACCTACGAGCAGTACTTC

clone_size: -
v_call: TRBV4-2
d_call: TRBD1
j_call: TRBJ2-1
cdr3_aa: CASSQRSGTGRGEQFF
cdr3_nt: TGTGCCAGCAGCCAAAGATCGGGGACAGGCCGAGGTGAGCAGTTCTTC

clone_size: -
v_call: TRBV20-1
d_call: -
j_call: TRBJ2-7
cdr3_aa: CSAISGYEQYF
cdr3_nt: TGCAGTGCTATATCCGGCTACGAGCAGTACTTC

clone_size: many
v_call: TRBV28
d_call: TRBD2
j_call: TRBJ2-5
cdr3_aa: CASSSGDQETQYF
cdr3_nt: TGTGCCAGCAGTAGCGGGGACCAAGAGACCCAGTACTTC

clone_size: -
v_call: TRBV6-2/TRBV6-3
d_call: -
j_call: TRBJ2-2
cdr3_aa: CASSYLRQRTGELFF
cdr3_nt: TGTGCCAGCAGTTACCTCAGACAGAGGACCGGGGAGCTGTTTTTT

clone_size: few
v_call: TRBV13
d_call: TRBD1
j_call: TRBJ2-7
cdr3_aa: CASSPIGQGLNEQYF
cdr3_nt: TGTGCCAGCAGCCCGATCGGACAGGGGCTCAACGAGCAGTACTTC

clone_size: many
v_call: TRBV7-9
d_call: -
j_call: TRBJ2-1
cdr3_aa: CASSFGGPGEQFF
cdr3_nt: TGTGCCAGCAGCTTCGGAGGGCCTGGTGAGCAGTTCTTC

clone_size: many
v_call: TRBV3-1
d_call: TRBD1
j_call: TRBJ1-1
cdr3_aa: CASSQAGQGYTEAFF
cdr3_nt: TGTGCCAGCAGCCAAGCGGGACAGGGATACACTGAAGCTTTCTTT

clone_size: many
v_call: TRBV28
d_call: TRBD2
j_call: TRBJ2-1
cdr3_aa: CASSPRTSGLHNEQFF
cdr3_nt: TGTGCCAGCAGTCCCAGGACTAGCGGACTCCACAATGAGCAGTTCTTC

clone_size: -
v_call: TRBV29-1
d_call: -
j_call: TRBJ1-5
cdr3_aa: CSGERRENNQPQHF
cdr3_nt: TGCAGCGGGGAACGGCGGGAAAACAATCAGCCCCAGCATTTT

clone_size: -
v_call: TRBV19
d_call: -
j_call: TRBJ2-3
cdr3_aa: CASTKDPGSRYF
cdr3_nt: TGTGCCAGTACGAAGGACCCTGGATCAAGGTATTTT

clone_size: few
v_call: TRBV20-1
d_call: TRBD2
j_call: TRBJ2-2
cdr3_aa: CSARGLANGELFF
cdr3_nt: TGCAGTGCCAGGGGACTAGCGAACGGGGAGCTGTTTTTT

clone_size: -
v_call: TRBV6-2/TRBV6-3
d_call: TRBD1
j_call: TRBJ1-2
cdr3_aa: CASSSQAGGKSGYTF
cdr3_nt: TGTGCCAGCAGTTCCCAAGCAGGGGGGAAGTCGGGCTACACCTTC

clone_size: many
v_call: TRBV18
d_call: TRBD1
j_call: TRBJ1-2
cdr3_aa: CASSPGTETPVYGYTF
cdr3_nt: TGTGCCAGCTCACCCGGGACAGAGACACCTGTCTATGGCTACACCTTC

clone_size: -
v_call: TRBV13
d_call: TRBD2
j_call: TRBJ2-1
cdr3_aa: CASKLSGSANEQFF
cdr3_nt: TGTGCCAGCAAATTGAGCGGGAGTGCCAATGAGCAGTTCTTC

clone_size: many
v_call: TRBV20-1
d_call: -
j_call: TRBJ1-4
cdr3_aa: CSASKGSEKLFF
cdr3_nt: TGCAGTGCCTCCAAGGGCTCTGAAAAACTGTTTTTT

clone_size: few
v_call: TRBV28
d_call: -
j_call: TRBJ2-2
cdr3_aa: CASSVRVSLSGELFF
cdr3_nt: TGTGCCAGCAGTGTCAGGGTATCGCTTTCCGGGGAGCTGTTTTTT

clone_size: -
v_call: TRBV10-1
d_call: -
j_call: TRBJ2-6
cdr3_aa: CTSSEGRCGRRLSGANVLTF
cdr3_nt: TGCACCAGCAGTGAGGGGAGGTGCGGCAGGCGGCTCTCTGGGGCCAACGTCCTGACTTTC

clone_size: many
v_call: TRBV3-1
d_call: -
j_call: TRBJ1-1
cdr3_aa: CASSQVLSTAPEAFF
cdr3_nt: TGTGCCAGCAGCCAAGTATTATCGACAGCCCCTGAAGCTTTCTTT

clone_size: many
v_call: TRBV5-8
d_call: -
j_call: TRBJ2-7
cdr3_aa: CASSLGVDEQYF
cdr3_nt: TGTGCCAGCAGCTTGGGGGTCGACGAGCAGTACTTC

clone_size: few
v_call: TRBV7-9
d_call: -
j_call: TRBJ1-1
cdr3_aa: CASSEADGAFF
cdr3_nt: TGTGCCAGCAGCGAAGCGGATGGAGCTTTCTTT

clone_size: many
v_call: TRBV5-1
d_call: TRBD2
j_call: TRBJ2-1
cdr3_aa: CASSPTPRGRRDEQFF
cdr3_nt: TGCGCCAGCAGCCCCACGCCACGCGGGAGAAGAGATGAGCAGTTCTTC

clone_size: -
v_call: TRBV24-1
d_call: TRBD1
j_call: TRBJ2-2
cdr3_aa: CATSDQGEYGGELFF
cdr3_nt: TGTGCCACCAGTGATCAGGGGGAGTACGGCGGGGAGCTGTTTTTT

clone_size: many
v_call: TRBV4-3
d_call: -
j_call: TRBJ2-7
cdr3_aa: CASSQVAGSSYEQYF
cdr3_nt: TGCGCCAGCAGCCAAGTTGCCGGTAGCTCCTACGAGCAGTACTTC

clone_size: many
v_call: TRBV20-1
d_call: TRBD2
j_call: TRBJ2-7
cdr3_aa: CSARRGPTSGNNEQYF
cdr3_nt: TGCAGTGCTAGAAGGGGCCCTACTAGCGGGAACAACGAGCAGTACTTC

clone_size: many
v_call: TRBV11-3
d_call: -
j_call: TRBJ2-2
cdr3_aa: CASSLYTGSAGELFF
cdr3_nt: TGTGCCAGCAGCTTATATACGGGGAGTGCCGGGGAGCTGTTTTTT

clone_size: few
v_call: TRBV19
d_call: -
j_call: TRBJ1-5
cdr3_aa: CATSFGTNQPQHF
cdr3_nt: TGTGCCACTAGCTTTGGAACCAATCAGCCCCAGCATTTT

clone_size: -
v_call: TRBV30
d_call: -
j_call: TRBJ2-7
cdr3_aa: CAWSVSVEQYF
cdr3_nt: TGTGCCTGGAGTGTGTCAGTAGAGCAGTACTTC

clone_size: few
v_call: TRBV6-1
d_call: TRBD1
j_call: TRBJ1-2
cdr3_aa: CASSGGTDTGGYTF
cdr3_nt: TGTGCCAGCAGTGGGGGGACAGACACTGGTGGCTACACCTTC

clone_size: -
v_call: TRBV5-1
d_call: TRBD2
j_call: TRBJ2-7
cdr3_aa: CASTAGDSYEQYF
cdr3_nt: TGCGCCAGCACGGCGGGAGACTCCTACGAGCAGTACTTC

clone_size: many
v_call: TRBV2
d_call: TRBD1
j_call: TRBJ2-3
cdr3_aa: CASSRTGGGDTQYF
cdr3_nt: TGTGCCAGCAGTAGGACAGGGGGAGGAGATACGCAGTATTTT

clone_size: many
v_call: TRBV30
d_call: -
j_call: TRBJ1-3
cdr3_aa: CAWSRGSHFSGNTIYF
cdr3_nt: TGTGCCTGGAGTCGAGGGTCGCACTTCTCTGGAAACACCATATATTTT

clone_size: many
v_call: TRBV7-8
d_call: -
j_call: TRBJ2-1
cdr3_aa: CASSLGQGRDEQFF
cdr3_nt: TGTGCCAGCAGCTTAGGACAGGGGAGGGATGAGCAGTTCTTC

clone_size: many
v_call: TRBV2
d_call: TRBD1
j_call: TRBJ1-1
cdr3_aa: CARGGPMNTEAFF
cdr3_nt: TGTGCCAGAGGGGGCCCGATGAACACTGAAGCTTTCTTT

clone_size: many
v_call: TRBV6-1
d_call: -
j_call: TRBJ1-1
cdr3_aa: CASSRHRNTEAFF
cdr3_nt: TGTGCCAGCAGTCGCCACAGAAACACTGAAGCTTTCTTT

clone_size: -
v_call: TRBV27
d_call: -
j_call: TRBJ1-1
cdr3_aa: CASSHRQEGSHAFF
cdr3_nt: TGTGCCAGCAGTCACCGACAGGAAGGTTCTCACGCTTTCTTT

clone_size: many
v_call: TRBV14
d_call: -
j_call: TRBJ2-1
cdr3_aa: CASSQDRRVGQFF
cdr3_nt: TGTGCCAGCAGCCAAGACAGACGTGTAGGGCAGTTCTTC

clone_size: few
v_call: TRBV3-1
d_call: -
j_call: TRBJ2-7
cdr3_aa: CASSRQTTYEQYF
cdr3_nt: TGTGCCAGCAGCCGGCAGACCACCTACGAGCAGTACTTC

clone_size: once
v_call: TRBV29-1
d_call: TRBD1
j_call: TRBJ2-5
cdr3_aa: CSVELVRDRSFGTQYF
cdr3_nt: TGCAGCGTTGAACTTGTCCGGGACAGGTCGTTTGGGACCCAGTACTTC

clone_size: -
v_call: TRBV6-1
d_call: -
j_call: TRBJ2-3
cdr3_aa: CASSEEGYSTRLDTQYF
cdr3_nt: TGTGCCAGCAGTGAAGAAGGATACAGTACCAGATTGGATACGCAGTATTTT

clone_size: many
v_call: TRBV10-1
d_call: TRBD2
j_call: TRBJ2-1
cdr3_aa: CASSGSSGQSYNEQFF
cdr3_nt: TGCGCCAGCAGTGGGTCTAGCGGTCAGTCCTACAATGAGCAGTTCTTC

clone_size: many
v_call: TRBV5-1
d_call: TRBD2
j_call: TRBJ2-1
cdr3_aa: CASRTGLAGAVEQFF
cdr3_nt: TGCGCCAGCAGGACGGGACTAGCGGGAGCTGTGGAGCAGTTCTTC

clone_size: few
v_call: TRBV27
d_call: -
j_call: TRBJ2-3
cdr3_aa: CASSFMDSSTDTQYF
cdr3_nt: TGTGCCAGCAGTTTCATGGACTCTAGCACAGATACGCAGTATTTT

clone_size: -
v_call: TRBV6-2/TRBV6-3
d_call: TRBD1
j_call: TRBJ1-2
cdr3_aa: CASSFLQGYGYTF
cdr3_nt: TGTGCCAGCAGTTTTCTACAGGGGTATGGCTACACCTTC

clone_size: -
v_call: TRBV9
d_call: TRBD2
j_call: TRBJ2-2
cdr3_aa: CASSVGTSVGELFF
cdr3_nt: TGTGCCAGCAGCGTAGGGACTAGCGTCGGGGAGCTGTTTTTT

clone_size: many
v_call: TRBV15
d_call: -
j_call: TRBJ1-2
cdr3_aa: CATSRGTGRYGYTF
cdr3_nt: TGTGCCACCAGCAGAGGTACAGGTCGCTATGGCTACACCTTC

clone_size: -
v_call: TRBV5-6
d_call: TRBD1
j_call: TRBJ2-3
cdr3_aa: CASSSPFGNRGTGIVGTQYF
cdr3_nt: TGTGCCAGCAGCTCCCCATTCGGGAATAGAGGGACAGGGATCGTCGGTACGCAGTATTTT